This T cell receptor (beta chain) was observed in a study of blood T cell repertoires in COVID-19. TCRdb keeps only in-frame clones here, not all; method: immunoSEQ multiplex PCR. This sample yields some 85,000 clones, of which 60% to 85% are seen a single time; around 50% belongs to the top ten. Germline V lookup: CDR1 LGHNA, CDR2 YSLEER. After removal of 6 bases from V and 5 bases from J, the junction contained 8 bases not matched to a gene. CDR3 size: 15 residues. This chain joins TRBV4-3 and TRBJ2-1, with 9 bases fitting TRBD2. The TCR originated in a human donor in a cohort sampled during active COVID-19. The material sequenced was peripheral blood. The CDR3, as DNA: TGCGCCAGCAGTCCAACTAGCGGGCAAAACAATGAGCAGTTCTTC. It yields the protein CASSPTSGQNNEQFF.